This T cell receptor (beta chain) was documented in a study of brain T cells in children with intractable seizures. Trimming removed 3 bases at V and 4 bases at J, with 10 bases between. Germline loops: CDR1 LNHDA, CDR2 SQIVND (reference sequence). This CDR3 has 14 amino acids. Sample time point: blood from clinic visit 5 months post-surgery; TSC patient then seizure free. The data were produced by immunoSEQ multiplex PCR, yet TCRdb's version contains in-frame clones alone and is incomplete. The repertoire holds 300,000 to 400,000 clones, with 85% to 95% as singletons. In the case of this clone: Other DNA sequences in this sample translate to the same CDR3.

The source of this sequence is a boy in the first two years of life with tuberous sclerosis and intractable seizures. This specimen was peripheral blood, taken less than 6 months after surgery. J is TRBJ1-5 and V is TRBV19, with unresolved D. Written as DNA, the CDR3 is TGTGCCAGTAGTATCGGGCCGGGAAATCAGCCCCAGCATTTT. This encodes CASSIGPGNQPQHF.